This T cell receptor beta chain derives from a study of CD8 T cells in ankylosing spondylitis. This clonotype has just a few counts. The target antigen is unknown. At one end the junction does not follow the germline gene, possibly because of a read error. CDR3 size: 17 residues. CDR1 and CDR2 from the germline V gene are SGHAT and FQNNGV. TCRdb re-called the 5' RACE reads with MiXCR, one entry per CDR3 protein. The sample includes fewer than 550,000 distinct CDR3 sequences, about 5.7% of them seen just once. General observations from the study: Seemingly distinctive of ankylosing spondylitis blood was a TCR beta motif formed by eight highly homologous variants.

The TCR was taken from a male donor with ankylosing spondylitis. V and J are TRBV11-2 and TRBJ2-7; D is undetermined. The sequenced material came from blood, either unsorted or a sorted T cell fraction (not recorded which). CDR3 nucleotide sequence: TGTGCCAGCAGCTTAGATCGGGCGGACGAATTATCCTCCGAGCAGTACTTC. Translating it yields CASSLDRADELSSEQYF.